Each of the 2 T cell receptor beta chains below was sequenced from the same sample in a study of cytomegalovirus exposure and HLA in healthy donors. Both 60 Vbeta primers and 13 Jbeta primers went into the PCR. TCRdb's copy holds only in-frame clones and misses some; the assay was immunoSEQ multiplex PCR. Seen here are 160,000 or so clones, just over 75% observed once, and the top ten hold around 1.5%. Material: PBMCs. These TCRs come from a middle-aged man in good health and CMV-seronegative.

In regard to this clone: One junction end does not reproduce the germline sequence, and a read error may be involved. CDR3 sequence (DNA): TGTGCCAGCAGCCGGGGGACCAAAAACAGTCAGTACTTC. As protein: CASSRGTKNSQYF. The gene calls are TRBV2 and TRBJ2-4; tentatively, D is TRBD2 (6 bases). In germline, CDR1 is SNHLY, CDR2 FYNNEI. The CDR3 covers 13 residues.

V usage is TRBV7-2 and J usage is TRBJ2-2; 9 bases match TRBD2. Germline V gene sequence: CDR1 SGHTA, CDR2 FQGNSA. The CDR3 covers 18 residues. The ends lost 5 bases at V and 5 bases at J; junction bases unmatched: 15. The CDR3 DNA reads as TGTGCCAGCAGCCAATTACGCGGGAGGGCCCCAGGGACCGGGGAGCTGTTTTTT. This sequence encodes CASSQLRGRAPGTGELFF.